This T cell receptor (beta chain) was recorded in a study of control samples from healthy donors and cancer patients. The data were produced by immunoSEQ multiplex PCR, yet TCRdb's version contains in-frame clones alone and is incomplete. The sample holds about 410,000 clones, 90% seen once. The CDR3 has 13 amino acids. Germline values: CDR1 SGHAT, CDR2 FQNNGV. The V and J ends lost 6 bases and 6 bases respectively, with 14 bases between them. V is TRBV11-2 and J is TRBJ1-2; a possible D gene is TRBD1 (6 bases). The sequencing sample was made of PBMCs. The sequence derives from a man aged 40-49 years with head and neck cancer. CDR3 nucleotide sequence: TGTGCCAGCAGTTTACAGGGTTCGAATGGCTACACCTTC. Translated: CASSLQGSNGYTF.